This TCR beta chain appears in the sequencing data of a study of Graves' ophthalmopathy and Graves' hyperthyroidism. Concerning this clonotype itself: Its antigen remains unknown.

Findings and caveats of the study: The authors also found most expanded thyroid clonotypes above 0.001 frequency in blood.

The authors amplified TCR beta CDR3 regions from RNA transcripts. RT-PCR in the first round used HTBI primers; a second-round multiplex PCR followed. TCRdb recomputed calls from the multiplex PCR reads with MiXCR, one row per CDR3 protein. Of over a million distinct CDR3 sequences listed, approximately 35% are singletons. Patients were left out if they had other autoimmune diseases, uncontrolled infections, pregnancy or lactation. Symptoms, serum thyroxine and TRAb, thyroid ultrasound, and orbital computed tomography formed the diagnostic basis. Sequenced: peripheral blood or thyroid tissue (not recorded which). The source of this sequence is an adult man with Graves' hyperthyroidism.

The CDR3 here is CAISGTGVETQHF. CDR3 in DNA: TGTGCCATCAGCGGGACAGGGGTGGAGACCCAGCATTTT. The chain carries TRBV10-3 and TRBJ1-5; TRBD1 aligns across 10 bases. The V segment lost 6 bases and the J segment 11 bases; nucleotides outside the gene matches: 7. The CDR3 has 13 residues. Per germline, CDR1 ENHRY and CDR2 SYGVKD.